A single sample is the source of the 3 T cell receptor beta chains below, sequenced in a study of T cells after posttransplantation cyclophosphamide. The data were produced by immunoSEQ multiplex PCR, yet TCRdb's version contains in-frame clones alone and is incomplete. The table records tens of thousands of clones, just under 95% of them present only once. The sequenced sample consisted of PBMCs. These TCRs come from a woman aged 30 to 39 in good health and a related stem cell transplant donor.

This clone was seen a single time. This chain uses TRBV18 with TRBJ2-1, with 14 bases aligning to TRBD2. The CDR3 is 19 residues long. The junction had 12 bases not matched to a gene; V was cut back by 2 bases and J by 6 bases. Per germline, CDR1 KGHSH and CDR2 LQKENI. In nucleotides, the CDR3 is TGTGCCAGCTCACCAGTCGGACTAGCGGGGGGCGCCAGGGTCAATGAGCAGTTCTTC. Amino acids: CASSPVGLAGGARVNEQFF.

V and J are TRBV6-6 and TRBJ2-7; D is tentatively TRBD1 or TRBD2 (5 bases each). The CDR3 extends over 13 amino acids. CDR1 and CDR2 from the germline V gene are MNHNY and SVGAGI (reference sequence). Trimming removed 8 bases from V and 4 bases from J, with 15 bases in between. CDR3 nucleotide sequence: TGTGCCAGCCGGGGACGGGATGGGTACGAGCAGTACTTC. Translation gives CASRGRDGYEQYF.

The rearrangement uses TRBV7-2 and TRBJ2-3, with 9 bases aligning to TRBD2. V gave up 2 bases and J gave up 2 bases; unmatched junction bases: 5. Germline CDR1 reads SGHTA; CDR2 reads FQGNSA. The CDR3 is 16 residues long. The DNA for the CDR3 is TGTGCCAGCAGCTTAAGGCTAGCGGGGTCCACAGATACGCAGTATTTT. This sequence encodes CASSLRLAGSTDTQYF.